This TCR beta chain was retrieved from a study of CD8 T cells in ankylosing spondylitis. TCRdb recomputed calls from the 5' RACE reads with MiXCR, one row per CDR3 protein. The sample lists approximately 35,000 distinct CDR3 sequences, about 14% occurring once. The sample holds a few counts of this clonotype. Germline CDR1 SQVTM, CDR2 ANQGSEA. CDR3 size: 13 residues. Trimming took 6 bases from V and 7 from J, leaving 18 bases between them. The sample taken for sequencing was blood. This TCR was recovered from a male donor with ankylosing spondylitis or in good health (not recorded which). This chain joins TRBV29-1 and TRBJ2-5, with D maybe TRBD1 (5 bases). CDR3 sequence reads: CSVPRQGQGTQYF. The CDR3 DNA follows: TGCAGCGTGCCACGTCAGGGCCAGGGGACCCAGTACTTC.